The sequence of this T cell receptor beta chain was determined in a study of T cell responses to AZD1222 COVID-19 vaccine. Study-wide points: Per reports, nearly half of all spike-specific TCRs target regions that are unmutated in variants. Compared with day 0, the breadth and depth of the Spike-specific TCR repertoire rose significantly after two doses of AZD1222. The CD4 TCRs associated with vaccination extended across spike and predominated at 160-218 and 743-854.

Data came from immunoSEQ multiplex PCR; TCRdb stores just in-frame clones and leaves some out. Here the sample spans around 140,000 clones, more than 85% being singletons. It was second doses at about 4 or about 12 weeks that were pooled. Remarks on this clone: Its matching antigen is unknown.

Trimming shortened V by 5 bases and J by 7 bases, and 14 bases separated the two germline ends. Germline V CDR1 and CDR2: MNHEY, SVGAGI. The CDR3 is made up of 14 amino acids. The sequence was obtained from an adult who received the AZD1222 COVID-19 vaccine. The sample was peripheral blood, taken 28 days after the second AZD1222 dose. The chain recombines TRBV6-5 with TRBJ1-4; D perhaps matches TRBD1 (5 bases). As DNA, the CDR3 is TGTGCCAGCAGTCGACGGGGGGAGGGTGAAAAACTGTTTTTT. This encodes CASSRRGEGEKLFF.